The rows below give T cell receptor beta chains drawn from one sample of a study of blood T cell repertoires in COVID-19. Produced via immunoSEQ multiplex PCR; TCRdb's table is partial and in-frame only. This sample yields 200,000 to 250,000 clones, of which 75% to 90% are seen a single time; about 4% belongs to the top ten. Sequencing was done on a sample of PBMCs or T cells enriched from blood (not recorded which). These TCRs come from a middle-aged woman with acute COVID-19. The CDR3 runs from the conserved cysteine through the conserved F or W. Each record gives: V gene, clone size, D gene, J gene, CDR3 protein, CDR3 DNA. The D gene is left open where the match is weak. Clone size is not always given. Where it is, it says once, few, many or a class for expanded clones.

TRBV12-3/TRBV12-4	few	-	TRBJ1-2	CASSSSTAYGYTF	TGTGCCAGCAGTTCCTCCACAGCCTATGGCTACACCTTC
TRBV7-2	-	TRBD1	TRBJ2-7	CASSHDRGPGEQYF	TGTGCCAGCAGCCACGACAGGGGGCCGGGTGAGCAGTACTTC
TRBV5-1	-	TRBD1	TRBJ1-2	CASSSEGQGRGYTF	TGCGCCAGCAGCTCCGAGGGACAGGGAAGAGGCTACACCTTC
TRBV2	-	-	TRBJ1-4	CASMRTNEKLFF	TGTGCCAGCATGAGGACTAATGAAAAACTGTTTTTT
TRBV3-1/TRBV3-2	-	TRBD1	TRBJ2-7	CASSPTGGAGSYEQYF	TGTGCCAGCAGCCCTACAGGGGGCGCAGGATCCTACGAGCAGTACTTC
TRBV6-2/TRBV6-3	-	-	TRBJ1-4	CASSRTLEKLFF	TGTGCCAGCAGTCGGACATTGGAAAAACTGTTTTTT
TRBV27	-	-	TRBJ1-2	CASSSEPGDYGYTF	TGTGCCAGCAGTTCAGAACCGGGTGACTATGGCTACACCTTC
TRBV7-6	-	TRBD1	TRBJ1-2	CASSSQVDRPNYGYTF	TGTGCCAGCAGCTCCCAGGTGGACAGGCCCAACTATGGCTACACCTTC
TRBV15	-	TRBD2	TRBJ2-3	CATTKRGAFTDTQYF	TGTGCCACCACCAAGCGGGGGGCCTTCACAGATACGCAGTATTTT
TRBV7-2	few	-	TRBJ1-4	CASSPGTSNEKLFF	TGTGCCAGCAGCCCAGGGACTTCTAATGAAAAACTGTTTTTT
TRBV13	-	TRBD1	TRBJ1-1	CASSTRTGWSEAFF	TGTGCCAGCAGCACTAGGACAGGGTGGTCTGAAGCTTTCTTT
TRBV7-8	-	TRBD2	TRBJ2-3	CASSLPGGAKDTQYF	TGTGCCAGCAGCTTACCCGGGGGGGCTAAAGATACGCAGTATTTT
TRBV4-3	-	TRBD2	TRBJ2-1	CASSHGTSGGAYEQFF	TGCGCCAGCAGCCACGGGACTAGCGGGGGGGCCTATGAGCAGTTCTTC
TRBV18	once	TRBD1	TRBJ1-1	CASSPSGQGNTEAFF	TGTGCCAGCTCACCGTCGGGACAGGGAAACACTGAAGCTTTCTTT
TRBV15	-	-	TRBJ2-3	CATSSAAGLDTQYF	TGTGCCACCAGCAGTGCTGCGGGGTTGGATACGCAGTATTTT
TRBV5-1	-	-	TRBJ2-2	CASSLAQANTGELFF	TGCGCCAGCAGCTTGGCTCAGGCCAACACCGGGGAGCTGTTTTTT
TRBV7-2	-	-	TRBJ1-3	CASSFGGSSGNTIYF	TGTGCCAGCAGCTTTGGCGGGAGCTCTGGAAACACCATATATTTT
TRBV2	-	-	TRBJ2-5	CASSEMGTPGETQYF	TGTGCCAGCAGTGAAATGGGGACACCAGGGGAGACCCAGTACTTC
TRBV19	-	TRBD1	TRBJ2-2	CASSPAGTGAGNTGELFF	TGTGCCAGTAGTCCCGCCGGGACAGGGGCGGGAAACACCGGGGAGCTGTTTTTT
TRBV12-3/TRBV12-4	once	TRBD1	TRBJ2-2	CASSWGQTGELFF	TGTGCCAGCAGTTGGGGACAGACCGGGGAGCTGTTTTTT
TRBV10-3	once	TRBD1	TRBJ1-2	CAISGRGRDRGAGYGYTF	TGTGCCATCAGCGGCAGGGGAAGGGACAGGGGCGCGGGCTATGGCTACACCTTC
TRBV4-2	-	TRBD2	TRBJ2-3	CASSQESSGGHTDTQYF	TGTGCCAGCAGCCAAGAATCTAGCGGGGGGCACACAGATACGCAGTATTTT
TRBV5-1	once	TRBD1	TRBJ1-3	CASSLDGQGINTIYF	TGCGCCAGCAGCTTGGACGGACAGGGGATCAACACCATATATTTT
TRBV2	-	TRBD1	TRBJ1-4	CASRTPGQDNEKLFF	TGTGCCAGCAGAACGCCGGGACAGGATAATGAAAAACTGTTTTTT
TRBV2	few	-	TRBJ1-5	CASRVAVWQPQHF	TGTGCCAGCAGGGTGGCAGTGTGGCAGCCCCAGCATTTT
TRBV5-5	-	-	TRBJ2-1	CASSWTSGGGRDEQFF	TGTGCCAGCAGCTGGACTTCGGGGGGCGGAAGGGATGAGCAGTTCTTC
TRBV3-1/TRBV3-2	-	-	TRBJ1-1	CASSLGPWTANTEAFF	TGTGCCAGCAGCCTGGGACCATGGACAGCTAACACTGAAGCTTTCTTT
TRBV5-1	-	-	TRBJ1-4	CASSSTGPLEKLFF	TGCGCCAGCAGCTCTACAGGGCCCTTGGAAAAACTGTTTTTT
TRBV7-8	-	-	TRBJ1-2	CASSLGGGGRGYTF	TGTGCCAGCAGCTTAGGCGGCGGGGGCCGGGGCTACACCTTC
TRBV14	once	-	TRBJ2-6	CASRGMIWGESGANVLTF	TGTGCCAGCAGGGGAATGATTTGGGGAGAGTCTGGGGCCAACGTCCTGACTTTC
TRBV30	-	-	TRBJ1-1	CAWRGRGAGTEAFF	TGTGCCTGGAGGGGAAGGGGCGCCGGCACTGAAGCTTTCTTT
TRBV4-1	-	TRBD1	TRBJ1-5	CASSQKPGQGYQPQHF	TGCGCCAGCAGCCAAAAGCCGGGACAGGGCTATCAGCCCCAGCATTTT
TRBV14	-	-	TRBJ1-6	CASSVSGSSPLHF	TGTGCCAGCAGCGTCAGTGGGAGTTCACCCCTCCACTTT
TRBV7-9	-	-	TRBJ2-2	CASSLQTVNTGELFF	TGTGCCAGCAGCTTACAGACAGTGAACACCGGGGAGCTGTTTTTT
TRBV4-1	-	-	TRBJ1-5	CASSQDPGEVPQHF	TGCGCCAGCAGCCAAGATCCGGGGGAGGTGCCCCAGCATTTT
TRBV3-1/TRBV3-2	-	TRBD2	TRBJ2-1	CASSLNSGGSSYNEQFF	TGTGCCAGCAGCCTGAATAGCGGGGGAAGCTCCTACAATGAGCAGTTCTTC
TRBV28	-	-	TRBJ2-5	CASSSGLEEPQYF	TGTGCCAGCAGCTCGGGACTTGAAGAGCCCCAGTACTTC
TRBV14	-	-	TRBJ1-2	CASSQQQGGYGYTF	TGTGCCAGCAGCCAACAGCAGGGAGGGTATGGCTACACCTTC
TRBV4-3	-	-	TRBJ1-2	CASSQDTGTHDYGYTF	TGCGCCAGCAGCCAAGATACCGGGACACATGACTATGGCTACACCTTC
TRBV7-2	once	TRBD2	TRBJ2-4	CASSQPTSGGPSGIQYF	TGTGCCAGCAGCCAACCTACTAGCGGGGGCCCTTCGGGCATTCAGTACTTC
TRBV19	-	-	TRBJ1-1	CASSIDHRNTEAFF	TGTGCCAGTAGTATAGATCACAGGAACACTGAAGCTTTCTTT
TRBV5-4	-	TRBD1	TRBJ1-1	CASSIRQGAFTEAFF	TGTGCCAGCAGCATACGACAGGGGGCTTTCACTGAAGCTTTCTTT
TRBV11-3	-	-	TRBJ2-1	CASSLGPIFPYNEQFF	TGTGCCAGCAGCTTAGGTCCTATATTCCCTTACAATGAGCAGTTCTTC
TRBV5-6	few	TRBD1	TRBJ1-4	CASSHRNRQGATNEKLFF	TGTGCCAGCAGCCACAGGAACCGACAGGGAGCAACTAATGAAAAACTGTTTTTT
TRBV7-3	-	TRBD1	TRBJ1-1	CASSLAGQGHTEAFF	TGTGCCAGCAGCTTAGCGGGACAGGGCCACACTGAAGCTTTCTTT
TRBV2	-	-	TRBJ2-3	CASSEETGLGDTQYF	TGTGCCAGCAGTGAAGAAACAGGGCTCGGAGATACGCAGTATTTT
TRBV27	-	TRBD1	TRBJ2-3	CASRLTGNTDTQYF	TGTGCCAGCAGACTGACAGGGAACACAGATACGCAGTATTTT
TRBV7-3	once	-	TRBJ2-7	CASSQKGGVEQYF	TGTGCCAGCAGTCAAAAAGGGGGGGTCGAGCAGTACTTC
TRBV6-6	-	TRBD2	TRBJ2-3	CASSTGLAGHTDTQYF	TGTGCCAGCAGTACCGGACTAGCGGGCCACACAGATACGCAGTATTTT
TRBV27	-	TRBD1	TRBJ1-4	CASSPQGAREKLFF	TGTGCCAGCAGCCCACAGGGGGCGCGTGAAAAACTGTTTTTT
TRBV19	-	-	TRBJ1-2	CASSIEAVTYGYTF	TGTGCCAGTAGTATAGAGGCAGTTACCTATGGCTACACCTTC
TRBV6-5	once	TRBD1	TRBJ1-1	CASSYDRGDEAFF	TGTGCCAGCAGTTACGACAGGGGTGATGAAGCTTTCTTT